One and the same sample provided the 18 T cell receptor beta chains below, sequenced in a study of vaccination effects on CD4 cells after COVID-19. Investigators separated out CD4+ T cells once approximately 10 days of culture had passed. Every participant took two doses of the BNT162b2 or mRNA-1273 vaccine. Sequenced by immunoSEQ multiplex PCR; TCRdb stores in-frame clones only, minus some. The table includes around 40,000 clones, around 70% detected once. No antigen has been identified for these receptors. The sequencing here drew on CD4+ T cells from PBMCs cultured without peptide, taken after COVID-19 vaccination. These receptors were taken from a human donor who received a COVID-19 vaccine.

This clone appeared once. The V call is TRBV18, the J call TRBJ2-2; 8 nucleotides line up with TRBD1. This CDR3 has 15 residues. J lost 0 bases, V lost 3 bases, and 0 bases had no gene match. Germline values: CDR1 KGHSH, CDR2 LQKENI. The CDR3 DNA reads TGTGCCAGCTCACCGGACAGGGCGAACACCGGGGAGCTGTTTTTT. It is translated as CASSPDRANTGELFF.

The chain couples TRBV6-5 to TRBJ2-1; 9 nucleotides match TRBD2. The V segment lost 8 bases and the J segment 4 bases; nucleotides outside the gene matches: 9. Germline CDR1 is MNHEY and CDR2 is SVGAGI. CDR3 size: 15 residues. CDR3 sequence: CASVSAAGGYNEQFF. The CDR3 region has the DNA TGTGCCAGCGTTAGCGCGGCGGGAGGGTACAATGAGCAGTTCTTC.

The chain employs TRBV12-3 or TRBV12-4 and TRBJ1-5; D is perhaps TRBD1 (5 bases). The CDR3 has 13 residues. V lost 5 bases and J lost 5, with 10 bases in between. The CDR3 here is CASSQGLDQPQHF. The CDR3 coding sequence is TGTGCCAGCAGTCAGGGATTAGATCAGCCCCAGCATTTT.

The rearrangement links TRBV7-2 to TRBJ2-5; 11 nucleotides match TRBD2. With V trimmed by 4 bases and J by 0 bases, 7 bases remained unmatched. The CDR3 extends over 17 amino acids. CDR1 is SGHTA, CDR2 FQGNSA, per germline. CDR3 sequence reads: CASSWSRLAGYQETQYF. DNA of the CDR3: TGTGCCAGCAGCTGGAGCAGACTAGCGGGGTACCAAGAGACCCAGTACTTC.

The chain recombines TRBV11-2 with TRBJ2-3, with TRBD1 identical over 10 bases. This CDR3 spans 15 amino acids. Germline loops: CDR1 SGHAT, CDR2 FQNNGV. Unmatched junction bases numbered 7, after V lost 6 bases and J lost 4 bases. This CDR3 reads CASREDRGWADTQYF. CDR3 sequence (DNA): TGTGCCAGCAGGGAGGACAGGGGGTGGGCAGATACGCAGTATTTT.

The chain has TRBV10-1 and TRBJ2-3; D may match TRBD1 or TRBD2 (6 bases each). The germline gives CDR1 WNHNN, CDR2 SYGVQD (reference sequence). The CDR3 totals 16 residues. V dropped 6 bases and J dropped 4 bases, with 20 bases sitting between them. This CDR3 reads CASSEGIGGFADTQYF. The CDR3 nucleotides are TGCGCCAGCAGCGAGGGGATAGGGGGGTTCGCAGATACGCAGTATTTT.

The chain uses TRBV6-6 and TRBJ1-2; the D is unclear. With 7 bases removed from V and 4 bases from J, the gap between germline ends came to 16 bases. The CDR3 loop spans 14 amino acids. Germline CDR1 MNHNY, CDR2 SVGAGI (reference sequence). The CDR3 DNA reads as TGTGCCAGCATCAAAGGAGTACCTGCCTATGGCTACACCTTC. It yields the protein CASIKGVPAYGYTF.

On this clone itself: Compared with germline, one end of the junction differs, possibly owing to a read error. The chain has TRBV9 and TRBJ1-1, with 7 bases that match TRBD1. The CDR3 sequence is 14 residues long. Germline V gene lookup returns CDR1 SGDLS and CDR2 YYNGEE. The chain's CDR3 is CASTVGTVNTEAFF. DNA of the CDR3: TGTGCCAGCACCGTAGGGACAGTCAACACTGAAGCTTTCTTT.

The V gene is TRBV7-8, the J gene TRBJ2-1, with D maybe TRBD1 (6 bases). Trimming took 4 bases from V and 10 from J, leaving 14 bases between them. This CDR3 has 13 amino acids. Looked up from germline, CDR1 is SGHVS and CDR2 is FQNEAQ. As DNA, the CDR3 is TGTGCCAGCAGCTCCGGACAGATCAACGAGCAGTTCTTC. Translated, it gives CASSSGQINEQFF. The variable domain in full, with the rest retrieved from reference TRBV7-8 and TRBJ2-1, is GAGVSQSPRYKVAKRGQDVALRCDPISGHVSLFWYQQALGQGPEFLTYFQNEAQLDKSGLPSDRFFAERPEGSVSTLKIQRTQQEDSAVYLCASSSGQINEQFFGPGTRLTVL.

The CDR3 is CAWRLSDNSPLHF. Here the CDR3 DNA reads TGTGCCTGGAGGTTGTCAGACAATTCACCCCTCCACTTT. The chain uses TRBV30 and TRBJ1-6, with D hard to call. Germline V gene sequence: CDR1 GTSNPN, CDR2 SVGIG (reference sequence). V lost 3 bases to trimming and J lost 7 bases, with 10 bases between them. The CDR3 runs 13 residues.

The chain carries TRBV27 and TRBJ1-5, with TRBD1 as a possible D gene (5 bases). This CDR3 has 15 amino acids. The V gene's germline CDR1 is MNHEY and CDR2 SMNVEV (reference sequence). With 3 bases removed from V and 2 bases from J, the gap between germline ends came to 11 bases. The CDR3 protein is CASSFSGIGNQPQHF. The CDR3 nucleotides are TGTGCCAGCAGTTTTTCAGGGATCGGCAATCAGCCCCAGCATTTT.

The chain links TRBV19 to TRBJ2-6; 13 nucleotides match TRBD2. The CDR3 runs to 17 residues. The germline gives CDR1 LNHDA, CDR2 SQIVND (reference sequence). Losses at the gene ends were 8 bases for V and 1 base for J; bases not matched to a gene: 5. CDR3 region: CASRLAGGPSGANVLTF. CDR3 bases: TGTGCCAGTCGACTAGCGGGGGGCCCTTCTGGGGCCAACGTCCTGACTTTC.

DNA for the CDR3: TGCGCCAGCAGCTGGGGAGACCGGGATTACACTGAAGCTTTCTTT. As protein: CASSWGDRDYTEAFF. The rearrangement links TRBV5-1 to TRBJ1-1; D uncertain. CDR3 size: 15 residues. V lost 3 bases and J lost 3, with 15 bases in between. In germline, CDR1 is SGHRS, CDR2 YFSETQ.

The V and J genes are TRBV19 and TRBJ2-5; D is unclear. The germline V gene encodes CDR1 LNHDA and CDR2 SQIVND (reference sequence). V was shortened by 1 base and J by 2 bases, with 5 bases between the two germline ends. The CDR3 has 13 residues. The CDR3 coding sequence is TGTGCCAGTAGTATAGCGGAACAAGAGACCCAGTACTTC. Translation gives CASSIAEQETQYF.

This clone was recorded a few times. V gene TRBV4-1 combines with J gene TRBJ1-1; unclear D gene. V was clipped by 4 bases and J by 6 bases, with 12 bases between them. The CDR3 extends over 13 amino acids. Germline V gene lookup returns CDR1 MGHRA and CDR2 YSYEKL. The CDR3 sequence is CASSPHMDPEAFF. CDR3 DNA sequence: TGCGCCAGCAGCCCTCATATGGACCCTGAAGCTTTCTTT.

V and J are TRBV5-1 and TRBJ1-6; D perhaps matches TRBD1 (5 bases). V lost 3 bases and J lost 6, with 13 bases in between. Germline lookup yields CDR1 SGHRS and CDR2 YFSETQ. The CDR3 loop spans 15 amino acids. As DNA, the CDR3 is TGCGCCAGCAGCTCCAAGGGACGGTCTAATTCACCCCTCCACTTT. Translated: CASSSKGRSNSPLHF.

Here the CDR3 reads CATSRDWGSEQPQHF. As DNA, the CDR3 is TGTGCCACCAGCAGAGATTGGGGATCAGAGCAGCCCCAGCATTTT. J is TRBJ1-5 and V is TRBV15; D remains ambiguous. Germline assignment: CDR1 LNHNV and CDR2 YYDKDF (reference sequence). V was cut by 0 bases and J by 7 bases, with 13 bases left in between. CDR3 size: 15 residues.

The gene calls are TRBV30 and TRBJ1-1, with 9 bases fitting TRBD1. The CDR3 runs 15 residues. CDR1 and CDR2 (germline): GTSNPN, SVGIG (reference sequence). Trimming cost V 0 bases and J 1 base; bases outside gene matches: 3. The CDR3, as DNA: TGTGCCTGGAGTGTACCGGGACAGGGGAACACTGAAGCTTTCTTT. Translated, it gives CAWSVPGQGNTEAFF. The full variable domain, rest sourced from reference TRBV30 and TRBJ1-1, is SQTIHQWPATLVQPVGSPLSLECTVEGTSNPNLYWYRQAAGRGLQLLFYSVGIGQISSEVPQNLSASRPQDRQFILSSKKLLLSDSGFYLCAWSVPGQGNTEAFFGQGTRLTVV.